This entry describes one T cell receptor beta chain. Antigen: not known. The record originates from a study of PD-1 blockade in classical Hodgkin lymphoma. CDR3 length: 13 amino acids. The V end lost 4 bases, the J end lost 7 bases, and 14 bases lay between the germline ends. Germline lookup yields CDR1 SGHAT and CDR2 FQDESV (reference sequence). This sample's time point: cycle 4 day 1 (C4D1), after around six weeks of nivolumab. The patients all showed relapse after autologous stem cell transplantation, while their brentuximab vedotin exposure varied. Starting with thawed PBMCs, CD4+ T cells were purified by magnetic negative selection. Assay: immunoSEQ multiplex PCR; the TCRdb copy retains only in-frame clones and omits some. The profile covers more than 15,000 clones, with approximately 84% appearing a single time and under 2% taken by the ten largest. Overall study findings and caveats: Similar baseline diversity was found in complete responders and newly diagnosed patients. Unlike CD8+ TCR diversity, which did not rise significantly by C4D1, CD4+ TCR diversity did.

This chain uses TRBV11-1 with TRBJ2-7; D might be TRBD1 (6 bases). The TCR comes from a human donor with classical Hodgkin lymphoma. Sequencing was performed on CD4+ T cells from blood, taken before the fourth cycle of nivolumab. The DNA of the CDR3 is TGTGCCAGCAGCTCTAAACAGGGATGGGAGCAGTACTTC. Encoded protein: CASSSKQGWEQYF.